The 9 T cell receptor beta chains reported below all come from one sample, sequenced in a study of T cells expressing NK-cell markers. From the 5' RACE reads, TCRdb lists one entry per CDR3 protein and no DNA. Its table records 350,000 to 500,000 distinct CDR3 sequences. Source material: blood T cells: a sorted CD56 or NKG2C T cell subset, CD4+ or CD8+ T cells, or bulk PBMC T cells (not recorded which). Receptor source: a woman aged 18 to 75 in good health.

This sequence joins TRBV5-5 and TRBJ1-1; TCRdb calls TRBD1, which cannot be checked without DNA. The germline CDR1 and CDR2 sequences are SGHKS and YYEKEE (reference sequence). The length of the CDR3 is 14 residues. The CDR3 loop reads CASSLVGGITEAFF.

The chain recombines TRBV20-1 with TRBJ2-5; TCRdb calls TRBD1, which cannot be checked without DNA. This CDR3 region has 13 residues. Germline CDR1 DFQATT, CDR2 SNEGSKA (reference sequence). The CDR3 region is CSAIRGGQETQYF.

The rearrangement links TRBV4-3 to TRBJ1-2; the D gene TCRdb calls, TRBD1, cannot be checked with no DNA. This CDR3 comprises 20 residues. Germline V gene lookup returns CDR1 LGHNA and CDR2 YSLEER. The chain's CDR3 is CASSQRPAGTGEYYNYGYTF.

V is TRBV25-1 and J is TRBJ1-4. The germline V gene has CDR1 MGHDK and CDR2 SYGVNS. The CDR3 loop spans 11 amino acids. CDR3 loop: CASSGDRRLFF.

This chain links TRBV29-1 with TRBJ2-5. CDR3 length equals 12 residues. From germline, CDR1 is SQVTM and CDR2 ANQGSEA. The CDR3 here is CSVDRTRETQYF. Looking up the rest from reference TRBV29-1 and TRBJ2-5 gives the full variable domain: SAVISQKPSRDICQRGTSLTIQCQVDSQVTMMFWYRQQPGQSLTLIATANQGSEATYESGFVIDKFPISRPNLTFSTLTVSNMSPEDSSIYLCSVDRTRETQYFGPGTRLLVL.

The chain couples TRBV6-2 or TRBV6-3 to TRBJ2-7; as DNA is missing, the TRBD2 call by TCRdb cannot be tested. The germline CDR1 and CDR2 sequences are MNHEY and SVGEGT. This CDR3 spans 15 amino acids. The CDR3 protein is CASSTWTAGHYEQYF.

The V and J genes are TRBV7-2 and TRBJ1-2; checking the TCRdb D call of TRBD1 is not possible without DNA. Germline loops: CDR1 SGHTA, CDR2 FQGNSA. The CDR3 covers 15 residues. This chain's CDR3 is CASSLWAGFHYGYTF.

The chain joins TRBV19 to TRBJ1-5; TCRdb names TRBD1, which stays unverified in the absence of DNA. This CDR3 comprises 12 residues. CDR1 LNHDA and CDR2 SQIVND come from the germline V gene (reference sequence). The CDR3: CASRQGGQPQHF.

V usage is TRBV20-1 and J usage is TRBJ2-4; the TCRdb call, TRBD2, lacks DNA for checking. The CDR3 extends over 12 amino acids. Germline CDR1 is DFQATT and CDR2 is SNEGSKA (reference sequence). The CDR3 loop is CSARETSGIQYF.